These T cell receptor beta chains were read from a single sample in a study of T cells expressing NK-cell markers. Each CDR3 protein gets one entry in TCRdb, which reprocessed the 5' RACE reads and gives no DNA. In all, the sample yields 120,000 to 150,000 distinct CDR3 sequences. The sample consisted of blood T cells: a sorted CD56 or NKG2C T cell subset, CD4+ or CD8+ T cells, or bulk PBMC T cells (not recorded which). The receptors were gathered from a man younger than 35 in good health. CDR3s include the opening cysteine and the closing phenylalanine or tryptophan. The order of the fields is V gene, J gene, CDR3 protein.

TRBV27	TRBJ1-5	CASGQNQPQHF
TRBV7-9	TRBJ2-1	CASSPLPGHEQFF
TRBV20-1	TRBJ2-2	CSARDFREANTGELFF
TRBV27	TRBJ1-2	CASSSPTGSNGYTF
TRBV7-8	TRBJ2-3	CASSFGNSNTQYF
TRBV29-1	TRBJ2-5	CSVDFRDPLLAGQETQYF
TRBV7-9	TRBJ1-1	CASSLYLGTEAFF
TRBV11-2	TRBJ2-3	CASSLSMPGQGPPDTQYF
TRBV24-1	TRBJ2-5	CATGLVRGNQETQYF
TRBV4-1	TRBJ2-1	CASSQAGDTYNEQFF
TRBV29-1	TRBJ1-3	CSVLDAEGGNTIYF
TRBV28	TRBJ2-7	CASSFQGRVYEQYF
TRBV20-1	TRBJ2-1	CSARNRDGYNEQFF
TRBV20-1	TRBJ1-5	CSARELAGDQPQHF
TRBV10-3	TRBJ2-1	CAISELDRGYNEQFF
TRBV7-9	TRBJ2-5	CASSLVVGVQETQYF
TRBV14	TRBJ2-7	CASSQETAEFPYEQYF
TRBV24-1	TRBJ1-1	CATSAGNTEAFF
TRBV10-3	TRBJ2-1	CAISENSGSHNEQFF
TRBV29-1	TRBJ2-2	CSVGNKEVATGELFF
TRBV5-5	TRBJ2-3	CASSWDSLTDTQYF
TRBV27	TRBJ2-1	CASSPTSGSFSYNEQFF
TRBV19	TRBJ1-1	CASTTHRGMNTEAFF
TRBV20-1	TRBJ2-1	CSASPTGTGPYNEQFF
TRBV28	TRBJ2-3	CASSFIVGTDTQYF